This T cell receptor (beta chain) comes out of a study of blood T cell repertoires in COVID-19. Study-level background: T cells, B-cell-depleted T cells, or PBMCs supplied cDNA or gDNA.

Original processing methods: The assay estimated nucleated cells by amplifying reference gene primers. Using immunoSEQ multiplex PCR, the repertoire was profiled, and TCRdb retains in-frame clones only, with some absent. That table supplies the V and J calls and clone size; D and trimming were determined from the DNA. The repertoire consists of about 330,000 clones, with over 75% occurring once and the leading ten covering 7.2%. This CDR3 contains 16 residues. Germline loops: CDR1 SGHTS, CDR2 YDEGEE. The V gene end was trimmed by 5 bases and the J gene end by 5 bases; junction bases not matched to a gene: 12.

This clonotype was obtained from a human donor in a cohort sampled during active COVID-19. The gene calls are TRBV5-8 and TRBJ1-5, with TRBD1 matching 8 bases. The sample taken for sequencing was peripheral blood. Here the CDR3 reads CASSRKDRAADQPQHF. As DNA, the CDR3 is TGTGCCAGCAGTCGCAAGGACAGGGCGGCGGATCAGCCCCAGCATTTT. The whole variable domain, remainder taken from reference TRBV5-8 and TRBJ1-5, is EAGVTQSPTHLIKTRGQQATLRCSPISGHTSVYWYQQALGLGLQFLLWYDEGEERNRGNFPPRFSGRQFPNYSSELNVNALELEDSALYLCASSRKDRAADQPQHFGDGTRLSIL.